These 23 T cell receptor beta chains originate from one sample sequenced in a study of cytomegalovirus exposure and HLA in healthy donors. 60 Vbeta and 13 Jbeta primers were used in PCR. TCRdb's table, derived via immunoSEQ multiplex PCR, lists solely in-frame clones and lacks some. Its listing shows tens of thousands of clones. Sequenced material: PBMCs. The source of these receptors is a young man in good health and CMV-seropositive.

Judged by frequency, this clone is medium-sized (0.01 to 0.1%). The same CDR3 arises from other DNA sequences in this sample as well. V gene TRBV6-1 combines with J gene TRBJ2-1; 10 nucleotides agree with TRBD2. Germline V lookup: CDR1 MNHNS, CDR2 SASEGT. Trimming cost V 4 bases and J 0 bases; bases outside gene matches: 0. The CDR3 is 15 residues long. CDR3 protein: CASSGTSGSYNEQFF. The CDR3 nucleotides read TGTGCCAGCAGTGGGACTAGCGGCTCCTACAATGAGCAGTTCTTC.

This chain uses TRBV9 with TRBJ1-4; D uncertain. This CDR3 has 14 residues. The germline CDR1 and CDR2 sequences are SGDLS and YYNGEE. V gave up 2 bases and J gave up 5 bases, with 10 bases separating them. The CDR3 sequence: CASSVAVANEKLFF. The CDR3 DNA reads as TGTGCCAGCAGCGTCGCAGTAGCAAATGAAAAACTGTTTTTT.

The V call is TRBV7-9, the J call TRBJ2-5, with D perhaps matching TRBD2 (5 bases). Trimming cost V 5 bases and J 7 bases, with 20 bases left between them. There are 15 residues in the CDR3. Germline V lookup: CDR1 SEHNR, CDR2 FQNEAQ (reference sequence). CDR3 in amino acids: CASSPMDLNEGTQYF. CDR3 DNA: TGTGCCAGCAGCCCGATGGATCTTAACGAGGGGACCCAGTACTTC.

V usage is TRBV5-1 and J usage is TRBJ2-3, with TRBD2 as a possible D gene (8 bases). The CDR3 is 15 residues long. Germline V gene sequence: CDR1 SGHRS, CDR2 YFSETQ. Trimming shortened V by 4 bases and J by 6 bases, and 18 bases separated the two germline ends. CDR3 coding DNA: TGCGCCAGCAGCATTGGGGGACAGCGGGGGGATACGCAGTATTTT. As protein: CASSIGGQRGDTQYF.

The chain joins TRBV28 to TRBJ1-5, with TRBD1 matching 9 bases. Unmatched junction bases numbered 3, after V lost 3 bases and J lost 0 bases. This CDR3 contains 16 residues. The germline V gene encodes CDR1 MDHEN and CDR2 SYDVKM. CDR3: CASSFGTGYSNQPQHF. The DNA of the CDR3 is TGTGCCAGCAGTTTTGGGACAGGGTATAGCAATCAGCCCCAGCATTTT.

CDR3 in DNA: TGTGCCAGCAGCTCGGGGGGGCGCTATAATTCACCCCTCCACTTT. Amino acids: CASSSGGRYNSPLHF. This chain connects TRBV7-2 to TRBJ1-6; the D gene is possibly TRBD1 (6 bases). Germline V CDR1 and CDR2: SGHTA, FQGNSA. Trimming pared 4 bases from V and 3 bases from J, leaving 10 bases between. The CDR3 extends over 15 amino acids. Complete variable domain (other parts from reference TRBV7-2 and TRBJ1-6): GAGVSQSPSNKVTEKGKDVELRCDPISGHTALYWYRQSLGQGLEFLIYFQGNSAPDKSGLPSDRFSAERTGGSVSTLTIQRTQQEDSAVYLCASSSGGRYNSPLHFGNGTRLTVT.

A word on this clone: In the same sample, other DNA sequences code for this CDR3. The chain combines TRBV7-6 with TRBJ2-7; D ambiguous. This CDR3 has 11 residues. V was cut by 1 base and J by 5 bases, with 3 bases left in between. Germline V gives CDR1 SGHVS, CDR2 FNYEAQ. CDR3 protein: CASSLGDEQYF. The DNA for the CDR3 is TGTGCCAGCAGCTTAGGCGACGAGCAGTACTTC.

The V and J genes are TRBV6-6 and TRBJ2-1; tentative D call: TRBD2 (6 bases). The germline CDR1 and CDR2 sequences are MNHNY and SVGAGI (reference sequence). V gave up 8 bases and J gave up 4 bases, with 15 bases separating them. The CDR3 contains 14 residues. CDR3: CASGEAGGYNEQFF. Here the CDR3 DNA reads TGTGCCAGCGGGGAGGCGGGCGGGTACAATGAGCAGTTCTTC.

The CDR3 protein is CAISAAGGTDTQYF. The CDR3 DNA reads as TGTGCCATCAGTGCAGCGGGGGGCACAGATACGCAGTATTTT. V is TRBV10-3 and J is TRBJ2-3, with 8 bases fitting TRBD2. CDR3 length: 14 amino acids. The junction had 1 base not matched to a gene; V was cut back by 4 bases and J by 1 base. The germline V gene encodes CDR1 ENHRY and CDR2 SYGVKD.

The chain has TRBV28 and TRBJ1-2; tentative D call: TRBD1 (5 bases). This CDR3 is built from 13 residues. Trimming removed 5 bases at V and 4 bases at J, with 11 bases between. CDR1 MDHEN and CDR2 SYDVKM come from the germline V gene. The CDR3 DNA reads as TGTGCCAGCAGTCGGGAGGGGACCTATGGCTACACCTTC. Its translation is CASSREGTYGYTF.

The CDR3 DNA reads TGTGCCAGCAGCGTAAGCGGAACCGACAATGAGCAGTTCTTC. Translated: CASSVSGTDNEQFF. The rearrangement uses TRBV9 and TRBJ2-1; perhaps TRBD2 as D (5 bases). With 1 base removed from V and 5 bases from J, the gap between germline ends came to 10 bases. There are 14 residues in the CDR3. Germline V gene sequence: CDR1 SGDLS, CDR2 YYNGEE.

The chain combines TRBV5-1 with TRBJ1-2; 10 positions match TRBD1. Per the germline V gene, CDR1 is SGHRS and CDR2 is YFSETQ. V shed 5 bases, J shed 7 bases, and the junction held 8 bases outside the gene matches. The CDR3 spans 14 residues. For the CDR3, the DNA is TGCGCCAGCAGAATCGGACAGGGGGAACCTGGCTACACCTTC. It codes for CASRIGQGEPGYTF.

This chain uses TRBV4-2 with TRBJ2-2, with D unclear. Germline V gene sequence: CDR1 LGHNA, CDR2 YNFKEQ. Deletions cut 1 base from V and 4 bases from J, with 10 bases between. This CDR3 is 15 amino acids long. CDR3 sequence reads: CASSQVGQATGELFF. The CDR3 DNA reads TGTGCCAGCAGCCAAGTCGGTCAGGCCACCGGGGAGCTGTTTTTT.

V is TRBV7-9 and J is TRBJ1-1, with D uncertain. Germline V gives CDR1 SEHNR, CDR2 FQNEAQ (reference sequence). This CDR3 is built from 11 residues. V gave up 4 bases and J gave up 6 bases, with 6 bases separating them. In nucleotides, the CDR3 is TGTGCCAGCAGCTCCGTCGCTGAAGCTTTCTTT. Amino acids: CASSSVAEAFF. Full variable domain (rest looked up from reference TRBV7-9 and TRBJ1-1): DTGVSQNPRHKITKRGQNVTFRCDPISEHNRLYWYRQTLGQGPEFLTYFQNEAQLEKSRLLSDRFSAERPKGSFSTLEIQRTEQGDSAMYLCASSSVAEAFFGQGTRLTVV.

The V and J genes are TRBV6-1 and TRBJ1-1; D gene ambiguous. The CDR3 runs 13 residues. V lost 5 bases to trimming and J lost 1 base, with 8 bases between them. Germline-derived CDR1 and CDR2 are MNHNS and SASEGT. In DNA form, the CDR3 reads TGTGCCAGCAGTCGACTTACGAACACTGAAGCTTTCTTT. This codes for CASSRLTNTEAFF.

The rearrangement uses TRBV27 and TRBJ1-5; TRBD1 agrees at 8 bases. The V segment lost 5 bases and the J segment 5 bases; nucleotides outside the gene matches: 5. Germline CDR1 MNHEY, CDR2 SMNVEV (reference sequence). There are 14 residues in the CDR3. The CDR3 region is CASSRYRGDQPQHF. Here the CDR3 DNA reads TGTGCCAGCAGTCGTTACAGGGGGGATCAGCCCCAGCATTTT.

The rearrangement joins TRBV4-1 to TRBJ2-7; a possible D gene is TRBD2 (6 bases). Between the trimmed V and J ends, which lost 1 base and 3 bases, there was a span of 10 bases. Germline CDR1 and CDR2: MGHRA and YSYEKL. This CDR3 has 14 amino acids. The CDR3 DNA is TGCGCCAGCAGCCAAGTGGGGGACTTCTACGAGCAGTACTTC. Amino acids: CASSQVGDFYEQYF.

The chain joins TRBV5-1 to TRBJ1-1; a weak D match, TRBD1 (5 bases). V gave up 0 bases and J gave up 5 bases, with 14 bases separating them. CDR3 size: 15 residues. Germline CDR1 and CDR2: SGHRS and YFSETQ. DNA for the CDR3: TGCGCCAGCAGCTTGGGGGAGGAGCGGGGGACTGAAGCTTTCTTT. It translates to CASSLGEERGTEAFF.

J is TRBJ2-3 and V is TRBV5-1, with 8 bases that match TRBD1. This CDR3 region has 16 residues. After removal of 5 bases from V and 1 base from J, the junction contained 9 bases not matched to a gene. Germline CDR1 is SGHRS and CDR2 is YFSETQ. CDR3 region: CASSPGGSPRTDTQYF. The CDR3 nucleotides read TGCGCCAGCAGTCCAGGGGGCTCCCCCCGCACAGATACGCAGTATTTT.

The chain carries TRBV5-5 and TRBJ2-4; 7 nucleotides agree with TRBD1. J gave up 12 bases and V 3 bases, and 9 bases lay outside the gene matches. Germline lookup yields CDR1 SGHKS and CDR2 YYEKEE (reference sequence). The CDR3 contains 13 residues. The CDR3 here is CASSWWDSRDQYF. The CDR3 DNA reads TGTGCCAGCAGCTGGTGGGACAGCCGTGATCAGTACTTC.

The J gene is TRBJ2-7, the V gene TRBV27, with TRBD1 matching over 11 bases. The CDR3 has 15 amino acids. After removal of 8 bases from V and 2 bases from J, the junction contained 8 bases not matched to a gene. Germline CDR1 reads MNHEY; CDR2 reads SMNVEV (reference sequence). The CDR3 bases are TGTGCCAGCGGGGCGTGGGGACAGGGGGCCTACGAGCAGTACTTC. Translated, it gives CASGAWGQGAYEQYF.

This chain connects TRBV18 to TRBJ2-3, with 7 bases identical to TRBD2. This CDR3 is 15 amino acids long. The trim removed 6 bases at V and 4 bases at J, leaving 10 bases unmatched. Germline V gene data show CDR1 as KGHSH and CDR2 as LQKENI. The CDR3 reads CASSPRDYLADTQYF. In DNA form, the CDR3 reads TGTGCCAGCTCCCCCAGGGACTACCTTGCAGATACGCAGTATTTT.

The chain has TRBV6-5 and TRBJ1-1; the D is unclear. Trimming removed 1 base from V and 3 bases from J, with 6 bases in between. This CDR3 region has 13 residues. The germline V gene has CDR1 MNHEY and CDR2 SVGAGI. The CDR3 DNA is TGTGCCAGCAGTTACTTCGGGGACACTGAAGCTTTCTTT. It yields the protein CASSYFGDTEAFF.